The following is a TCR beta chain sequence with its context. Naivety among CD8 cells was defined by CD45RO negativity and positive CCR7 selection, thereby excluding terminally differentiated effector memory CD45RA+ cells. Sequencing was at deep level. Some clones are missing from TCRdb's copy, which holds only in-frame ones; the method was immunoSEQ multiplex PCR. The repertoire holds about 2.2 million clones, with around 93% as singletons. The entry originates in a study of shared clonotypes between healthy human individuals. V was clipped by 4 bases and J by 2 bases, with 20 bases between them. Germline V gives CDR1 PRHDT, CDR2 FYEKMQ (reference sequence). This CDR3 is built from 17 residues.

The clonotype comes from a man aged 18 to 29 in good health. Some clones in this sample may be carry-over from other donors' samples. Sequencing input: naive CD8+ T cells from PBMCs. The chain couples TRBV13 to TRBJ1-1, with TRBD1 as a possible D gene (6 bases). CDR3 nucleotide sequence: TGTGCCAGCAGCTCCGGGACCCTCGACAGGCGAAACACTGAAGCTTTCTTT. Translated, it gives CASSSGTLDRRNTEAFF.